A single sample gave rise to the 13 T cell receptor beta chains below, sequenced in a study of vaccination effects on CD4 cells after COVID-19. Antigen-specific CD4+ T cells were expanded (with viral peptide pools) by the ViraFEST assay ahead of sequencing. With around ten days of culture completed, CD4+ T cells were isolated. Participants completed two doses of the BNT162b2 or mRNA-1273 vaccine. No antigens are known for them. TCRdb keeps only in-frame clones here, not all; method: immunoSEQ multiplex PCR. Of fewer than 80,000 clones listed, roughly 81% are singletons. The starting material was CD4+ T cells from PBMCs cultured with HCoV-229E spike peptides, obtained after COVID-19 vaccination. The origin of the receptors is a human donor who received a COVID-19 vaccine.

The table lists this clone with a few counts. J is TRBJ1-2 and V is TRBV19; 8 bases align to TRBD1. Losses at the gene ends were 8 bases for V and 1 base for J; bases not matched to a gene: 3. This CDR3 has 13 residues. The germline V gene has CDR1 LNHDA and CDR2 SQIVND (reference sequence). CDR3 sequence: CASRQGNNYGYTF. In nucleotides, the CDR3 is TGTGCCAGTCGACAGGGGAATAACTATGGCTACACCTTC.

The chain recombines TRBV7-9 with TRBJ2-5, with D unclear. The germline V gene encodes CDR1 SEHNR and CDR2 FQNEAQ (reference sequence). Between the trimmed V and J ends, which lost 0 bases and 5 bases, there was a span of 7 bases. This CDR3 comprises 13 residues. The CDR3 is CASSLATYETQYF. DNA for the CDR3: TGTGCCAGCAGCTTAGCGACTTACGAGACCCAGTACTTC.

This clone was seen a handful of times. J is TRBJ1-5 and V is TRBV27; no reliable D call. V gave up 1 base and J gave up 5 bases, with 12 bases separating them. CDR1 and CDR2 from the germline V gene are MNHEY and SMNVEV (reference sequence). This CDR3 is 15 amino acids long. For the CDR3, the DNA is TGTGCCAGCAGTTTATTTCGGGGTCCCGATCAGCCCCAGCATTTT. This encodes CASSLFRGPDQPQHF.

V is TRBV6-2 or TRBV6-3 and J is TRBJ2-5; the D is unclear. CDR1 MNHEY and CDR2 SVGEGT come from the germline V gene. Trimming took off 0 bases at V and 4 bases at J, with 0 bases between the two ends. The CDR3 loop spans 11 amino acids. The CDR3 spells CASSYSETQYF. Written as DNA, the CDR3 is TGTGCCAGCAGTTACTCAGAGACCCAGTACTTC.

V and J are TRBV13 and TRBJ2-7; either TRBD1 or TRBD2 may fit D (5 bases each). Germline CDR1 and CDR2: PRHDT and FYEKMQ (reference sequence). This CDR3 has 14 amino acids. V gave up 5 bases and J gave up 9 bases, with 20 bases separating them. CDR3 nucleotides: TGTGCCAGCAGCCGAAATAGGGACGGAGGTGGGCAGTACGTC. It codes for CASSRNRDGGGQYV.

The genes are TRBV21-1 and TRBJ2-5. TRBV21-1 is noted as a pseudogene. There are 15 residues in the CDR3. The CDR3 is CASRIAPGDEETQYF. CDR3 nucleotide sequence: TGTGCCAGCCGAATAGCCCCCGGGGACGAAGAGACCCAGTACTTC.

The chain uses TRBV28 and TRBJ1-5; no reliable D call. V was clipped by 2 bases and J by 0 bases, with 5 bases between them. Germline V CDR1 and CDR2: MDHEN, SYDVKM. The CDR3 consists of 14 residues. Here the CDR3 DNA reads TGTGCCAGCAGTTTACATTTTAGCAATCAGCCCCAGCATTTT. Protein product: CASSLHFSNQPQHF. The entire variable domain, with the rest obtained from reference TRBV28 and TRBJ1-5, is as follows: DVKVTQSSRYLVKRTGEKVFLECVQDMDHENMFWYRQDPGLGLRLIYFSYDVKMKEKGDIPEGYSVSREKKERFSLILESASTNQTSMYLCASSLHFSNQPQHFGDGTRLSIL.

Points on this clone: The sample has other DNA sequences that encode this CDR3 too. This CDR3 is CASSQANYGYTF. CDR3 nucleotide sequence: TGTGCCAGCAGCCAGGCTAACTATGGCTACACCTTC. The gene calls are TRBV3-1 (or the pseudogene TRBV3-2) and TRBJ1-2; unclear D gene. With 3 bases removed from V and 0 bases from J, the gap between germline ends came to 2 bases. CDR3 length: 12 residues. CDR1 LGHDT and CDR2 YNNKEL come from the germline V gene (reference sequence).

This sequence joins TRBV6-2 or TRBV6-3 and TRBJ2-5; TRBD2 agrees at 7 bases. The CDR3 runs 14 residues. With 4 bases clipped from V and 1 base from J, the junction kept 3 bases outside the gene matches. Germline V CDR1 and CDR2: MNHEY, SVGEGT. CDR3 amino acids: CASSSSGGQETQYF. The CDR3 coding sequence is TGTGCCAGCAGTTCCTCGGGGGGCCAAGAGACCCAGTACTTC.

The chain uses TRBV30 and TRBJ1-3; 10 nucleotides line up with TRBD1. The junction had 3 bases not matched to a gene; V was cut back by 0 bases and J by 7 bases. In germline, CDR1 is GTSNPN, CDR2 SVGIG (reference sequence). The CDR3 sequence is 14 residues long. CDR3 sequence reads: CAWSVGTGANTIYF. CDR3 bases: TGTGCCTGGAGTGTGGGGACAGGGGCTAACACCATATATTTT.

The V and J genes are TRBV24-1 and TRBJ2-3; weak D call: TRBD1 (5 bases). Germline values: CDR1 KGHDR, CDR2 SFDVKD. Trimming stripped 2 bases from V and 4 bases from J, with 9 bases between. The CDR3 sequence is 14 residues long. The CDR3 region is CATSDSRGADTQYF. The CDR3 bases are TGTGCCACCAGTGATTCAAGGGGTGCAGATACGCAGTATTTT.

The chain has TRBV19 and TRBJ1-4; TRBD1 aligns across 8 bases. The CDR3 is 12 amino acids. From germline, CDR1 is LNHDA and CDR2 SQIVND (reference sequence). V shed 8 bases and J 6 bases; nucleotides not matched to a gene: 2. The CDR3 DNA sequence: TGTGCCAGTGGCAGGGGGCATGAAAAACTGTTTTTT. It yields the protein CASGRGHEKLFF.

The rearrangement joins TRBV12-3 or TRBV12-4 to TRBJ1-3; D unresolved. V lost 6 bases and J 0 bases, leaving 6 bases between the germline ends. CDR3 length equals 13 residues. This CDR3 is CASRLISGNTIYF. The CDR3 region has the DNA TGTGCCAGCAGGTTAATCTCTGGAAACACCATATATTTT.